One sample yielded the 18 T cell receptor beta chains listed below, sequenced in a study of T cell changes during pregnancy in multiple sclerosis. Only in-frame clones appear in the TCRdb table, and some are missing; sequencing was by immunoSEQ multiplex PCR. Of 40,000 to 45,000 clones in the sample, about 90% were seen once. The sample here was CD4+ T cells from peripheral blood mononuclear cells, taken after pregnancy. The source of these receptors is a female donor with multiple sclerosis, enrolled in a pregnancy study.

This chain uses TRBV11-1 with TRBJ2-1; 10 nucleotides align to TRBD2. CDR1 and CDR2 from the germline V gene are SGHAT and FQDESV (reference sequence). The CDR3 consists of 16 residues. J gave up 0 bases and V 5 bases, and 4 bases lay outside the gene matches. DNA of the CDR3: TGTGCCAGCAGCGGCAAGCGGGGGGGCTCCTACAATGAGCAGTTCTTC. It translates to CASSGKRGGSYNEQFF.

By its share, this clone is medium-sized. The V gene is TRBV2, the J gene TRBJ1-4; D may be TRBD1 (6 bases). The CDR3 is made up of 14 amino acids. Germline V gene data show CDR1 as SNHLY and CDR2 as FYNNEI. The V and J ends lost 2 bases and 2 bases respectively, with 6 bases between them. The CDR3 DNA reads TGTGCCAGCAGTGAACAGGGGACTAATGAAAAACTGTTTTTT. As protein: CASSEQGTNEKLFF.

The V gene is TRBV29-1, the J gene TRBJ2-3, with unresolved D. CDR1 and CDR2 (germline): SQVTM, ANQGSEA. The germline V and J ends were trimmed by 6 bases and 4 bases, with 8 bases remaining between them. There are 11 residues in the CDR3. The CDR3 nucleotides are TGCAGCGTCAAAAGCCCAGATACGCAGTATTTT. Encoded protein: CSVKSPDTQYF.

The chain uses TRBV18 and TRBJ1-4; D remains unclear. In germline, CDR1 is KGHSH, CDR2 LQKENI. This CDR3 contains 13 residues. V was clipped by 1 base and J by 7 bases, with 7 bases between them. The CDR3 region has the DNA TGTGCCAGCTCACCACGAAACTCTGAAAAACTGTTTTTT. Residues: CASSPRNSEKLFF. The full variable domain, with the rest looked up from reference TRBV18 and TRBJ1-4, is NAGVMQNPRHLVRRRGQEARLRCSPMKGHSHVYWYRQLPEEGLKFMVYLQKENIIDESGMPKERFSAEFPKEGPSILRIQQVVRGDSAAYFCASSPRNSEKLFFGSGTQLSVL.

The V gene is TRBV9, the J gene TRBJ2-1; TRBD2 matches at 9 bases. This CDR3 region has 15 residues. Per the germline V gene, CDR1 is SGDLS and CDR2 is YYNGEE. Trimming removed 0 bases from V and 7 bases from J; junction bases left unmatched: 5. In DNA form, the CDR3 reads TGTGCCAGCAGCGTAGGCGGGGGGGCTTTAAATGAGCAGTTCTTC. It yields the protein CASSVGGGALNEQFF.

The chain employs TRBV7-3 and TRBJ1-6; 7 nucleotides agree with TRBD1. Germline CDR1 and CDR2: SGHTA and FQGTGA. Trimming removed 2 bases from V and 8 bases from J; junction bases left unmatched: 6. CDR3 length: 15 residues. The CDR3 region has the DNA TGTGCCAGCAGCTTATTGACAGGGAAGGATTCACCCCTCCACTTT. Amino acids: CASSLLTGKDSPLHF.

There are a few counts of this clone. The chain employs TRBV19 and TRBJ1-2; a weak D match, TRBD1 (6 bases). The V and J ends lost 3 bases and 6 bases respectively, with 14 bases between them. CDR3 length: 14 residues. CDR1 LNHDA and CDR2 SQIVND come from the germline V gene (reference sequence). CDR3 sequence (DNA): TGTGCCAGTAGTATCGGGGCAGGGGTGAATGGCTACACCTTC. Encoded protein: CASSIGAGVNGYTF.

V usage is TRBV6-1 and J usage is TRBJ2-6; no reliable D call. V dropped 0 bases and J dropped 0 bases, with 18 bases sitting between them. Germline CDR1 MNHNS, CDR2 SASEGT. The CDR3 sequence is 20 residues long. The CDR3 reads CASSEAVAVYASSGANVLTF. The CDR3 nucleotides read TGTGCCAGCAGTGAAGCAGTAGCAGTGTATGCTAGCTCTGGGGCCAACGTCCTGACTTTC.

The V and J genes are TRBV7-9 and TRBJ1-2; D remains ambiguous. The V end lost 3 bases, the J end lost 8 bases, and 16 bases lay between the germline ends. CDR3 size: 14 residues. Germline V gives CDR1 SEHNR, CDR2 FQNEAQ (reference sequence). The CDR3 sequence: CASSFPAGLRGYTF. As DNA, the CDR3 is TGTGCCAGCAGCTTTCCCGCAGGACTTAGGGGCTACACCTTC.

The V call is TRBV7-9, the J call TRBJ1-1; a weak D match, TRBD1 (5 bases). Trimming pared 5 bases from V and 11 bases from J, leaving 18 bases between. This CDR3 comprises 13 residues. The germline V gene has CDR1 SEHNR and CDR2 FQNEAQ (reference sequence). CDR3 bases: TGTGCCAGCAGCCCTAGCGGACACAGTCAGGCTTTCTTT. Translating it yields CASSPSGHSQAFF.

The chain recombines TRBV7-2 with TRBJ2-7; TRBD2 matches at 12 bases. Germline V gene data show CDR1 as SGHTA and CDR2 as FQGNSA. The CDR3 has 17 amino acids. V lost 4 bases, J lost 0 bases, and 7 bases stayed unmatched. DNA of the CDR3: TGTGCCAGCAGCTACCGGACTAGCGGGGCGGTCTCCTACGAGCAGTACTTC. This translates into CASSYRTSGAVSYEQYF.

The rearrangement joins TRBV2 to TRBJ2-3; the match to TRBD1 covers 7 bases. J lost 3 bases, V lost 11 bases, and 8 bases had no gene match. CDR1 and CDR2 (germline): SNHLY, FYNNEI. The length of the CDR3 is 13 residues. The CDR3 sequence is CAGQVEGTDTQYF. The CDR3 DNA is TGTGCCGGACAGGTTGAGGGTACAGATACGCAGTATTTT. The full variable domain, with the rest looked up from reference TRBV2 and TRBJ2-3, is EPEVTQTPSHQVTQMGQEVILRCVPISNHLYFYWYRQILGQKVEFLVSFYNNEISEKSEIFDDQFSVERPDGSNFTLKIRSTKLEDSAMYFCAGQVEGTDTQYFGPGTRLTVL.

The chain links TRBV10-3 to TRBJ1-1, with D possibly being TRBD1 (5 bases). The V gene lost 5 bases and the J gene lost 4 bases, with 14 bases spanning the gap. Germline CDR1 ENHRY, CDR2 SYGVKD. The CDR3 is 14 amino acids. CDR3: CAISRQSRSTEAFF. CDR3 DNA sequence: TGTGCCATCAGTAGACAGTCACGGAGCACTGAAGCTTTCTTT.

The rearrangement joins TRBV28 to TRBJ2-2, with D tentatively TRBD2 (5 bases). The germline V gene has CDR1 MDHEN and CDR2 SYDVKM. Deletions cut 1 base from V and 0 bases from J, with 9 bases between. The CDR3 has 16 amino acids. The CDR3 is CASSLSPAANTGELFF. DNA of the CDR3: TGTGCCAGCAGTTTATCACCAGCGGCGAACACCGGGGAGCTGTTTTTT.

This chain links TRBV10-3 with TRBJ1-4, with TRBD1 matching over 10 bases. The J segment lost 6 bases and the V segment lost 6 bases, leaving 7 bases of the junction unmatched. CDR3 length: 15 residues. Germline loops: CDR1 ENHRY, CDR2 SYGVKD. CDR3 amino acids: CAISARQGAHEKLFF. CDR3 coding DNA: TGTGCCATCAGCGCAAGACAGGGGGCACATGAAAAACTGTTTTTT.

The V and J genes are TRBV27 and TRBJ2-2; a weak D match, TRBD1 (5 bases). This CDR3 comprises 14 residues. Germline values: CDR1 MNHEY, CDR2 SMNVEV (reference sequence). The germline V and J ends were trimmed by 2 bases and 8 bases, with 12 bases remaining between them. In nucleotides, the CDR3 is TGTGCCAGCAGTTTAATAGGGGTAGGGGGGGAGCTGTTTTTT. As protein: CASSLIGVGGELFF.

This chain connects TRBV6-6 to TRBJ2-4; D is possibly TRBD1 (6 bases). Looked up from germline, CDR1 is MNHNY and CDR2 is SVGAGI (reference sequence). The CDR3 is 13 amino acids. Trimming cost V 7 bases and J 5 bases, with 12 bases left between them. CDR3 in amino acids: CASNIRQENIQYF. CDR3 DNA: TGTGCCAGCAATATAAGACAGGAAAACATTCAGTACTTC.

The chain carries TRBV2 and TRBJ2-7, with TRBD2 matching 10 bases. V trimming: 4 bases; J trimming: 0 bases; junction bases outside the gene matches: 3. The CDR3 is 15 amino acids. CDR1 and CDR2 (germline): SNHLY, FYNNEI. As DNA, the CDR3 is TGTGCCAGCAGTGTTAGCGGGGGGCCCTCCTACGAGCAGTACTTC. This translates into CASSVSGGPSYEQYF.